This TCR beta chain came from a study of OX40 agonist ivuxolimab in advanced cancers. About the study: Treatment of patients was with ivuxolimab, an agonistic anti-OX40 (CD134) antibody. Averaging roughly 60 years in age, with a range of about 23 to 80, the cohort was around 83% male. Study results and caveats: The authors also found low normalized T-cell clonal expansion in some nonresponders.

A note on this clone: The antigen is unknown.

Germline V CDR1 and CDR2: DFQATT, SNEGSKA (reference sequence). CDR3 length equals 9 residues. The ends were cut back, 5 bases at V and 10 bases at J, with 8 bases in the middle. TCRdb keeps only in-frame clones here, not all; method: immunoSEQ multiplex PCR. The sample gives roughly 13,000 clones, about 80% of which show up once; roughly 15% is in the top ten. Material: CD4+ or CD8+ T cells sorted from blood, obtained in a trial of the OX40 agonist ivuxolimab. V is TRBV20-1 and J is TRBJ2-5, with D unresolved. This sequence was found in an adult with an advanced solid tumor such as melanoma, head and neck, liver or kidney cancer. CDR3 region: CSASLGQYF. The CDR3 DNA reads as TGCAGTGCTTCCCTTGGCCAGTACTTC.